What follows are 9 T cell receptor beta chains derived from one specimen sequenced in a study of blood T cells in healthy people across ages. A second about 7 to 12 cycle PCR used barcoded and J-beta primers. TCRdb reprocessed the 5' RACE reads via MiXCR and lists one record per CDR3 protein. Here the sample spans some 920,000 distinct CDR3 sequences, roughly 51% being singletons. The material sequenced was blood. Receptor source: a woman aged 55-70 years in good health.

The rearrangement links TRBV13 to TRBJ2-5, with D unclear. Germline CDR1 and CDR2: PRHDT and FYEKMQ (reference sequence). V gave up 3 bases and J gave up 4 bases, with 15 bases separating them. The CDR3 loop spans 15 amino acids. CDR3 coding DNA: TGTGCCAGCAGCTTCACCGGGTCCCGCGTAGAGACCCAGTACTTC. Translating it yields CASSFTGSRVETQYF. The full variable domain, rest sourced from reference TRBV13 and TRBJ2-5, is AAGVIQSPRHLIKEKRETATLKCYPIPRHDTVYWYQQGPGQDPQFLISFYEKMQSDKGSIPDRFSAQQFSDYHSELNMSSLELGDSALYFCASSFTGSRVETQYFGPGTRLLVL.

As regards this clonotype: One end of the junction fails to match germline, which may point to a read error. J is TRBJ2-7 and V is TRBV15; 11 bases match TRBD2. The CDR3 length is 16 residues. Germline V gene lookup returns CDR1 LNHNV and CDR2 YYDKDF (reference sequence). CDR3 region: CATSGDTTSGTYEQYF. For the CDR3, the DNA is TGTGCCACCAGCGGAGATACGACTAGCGGGACTTACGAGCAGTACTTC.

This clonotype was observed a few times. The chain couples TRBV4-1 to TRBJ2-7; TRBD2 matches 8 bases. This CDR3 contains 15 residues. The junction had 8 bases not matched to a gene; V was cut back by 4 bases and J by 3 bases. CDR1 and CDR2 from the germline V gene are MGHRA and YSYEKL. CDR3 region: CASSLREGKVYEQYF. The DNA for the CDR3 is TGCGCCAGCAGCCTTCGGGAGGGTAAGGTCTACGAGCAGTACTTC.

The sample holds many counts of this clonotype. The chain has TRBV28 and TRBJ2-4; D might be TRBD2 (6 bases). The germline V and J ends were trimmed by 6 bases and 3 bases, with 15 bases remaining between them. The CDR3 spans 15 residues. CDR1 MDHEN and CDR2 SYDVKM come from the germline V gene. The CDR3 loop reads CASSPTGTYKNIQYF. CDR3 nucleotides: TGTGCCAGCAGCCCAACCGGGACTTACAAAAACATTCAGTACTTC.

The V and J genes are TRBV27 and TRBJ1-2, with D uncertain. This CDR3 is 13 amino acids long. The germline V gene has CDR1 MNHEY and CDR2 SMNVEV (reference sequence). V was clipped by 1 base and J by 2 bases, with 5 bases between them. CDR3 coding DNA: TGTGCCAGCAGTTTATACGGCAACTATGGCTACACCTTC. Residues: CASSLYGNYGYTF.

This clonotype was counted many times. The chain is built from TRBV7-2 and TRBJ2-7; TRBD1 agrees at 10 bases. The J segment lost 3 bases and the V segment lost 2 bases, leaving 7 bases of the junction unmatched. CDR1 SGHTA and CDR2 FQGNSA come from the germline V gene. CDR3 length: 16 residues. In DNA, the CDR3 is TGTGCCAGCAGCTTACCTTCCGGGGACAGGGGCTACGAGCAGTACTTC. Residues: CASSLPSGDRGYEQYF. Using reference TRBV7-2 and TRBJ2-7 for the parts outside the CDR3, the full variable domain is GAGVSQSPSNKVTEKGKDVELRCDPISGHTALYWYRQSLGQGLEFLIYFQGNSAPDKSGLPSDRFSAERTGGSVSTLTIQRTQQEDSAVYLCASSLPSGDRGYEQYFGPGTRLTVT.

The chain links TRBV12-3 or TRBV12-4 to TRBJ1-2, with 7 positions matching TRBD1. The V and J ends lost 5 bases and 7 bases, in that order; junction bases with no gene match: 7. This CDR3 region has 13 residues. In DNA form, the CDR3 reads TGTGCCAGCAGTGCAGGGGGAGAAGGTGGCTACACCTTC. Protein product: CASSAGGEGGYTF.

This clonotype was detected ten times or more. The CDR3 DNA reads as TGTGCCAGCAGTTACTTAGATACGCAGTATTTT. Its translation: CASSYLDTQYF. The chain employs TRBV6-5 and TRBJ2-3; D is unresolved. The length of the CDR3 is 11 residues. Trimming stripped 1 base from V and 5 bases from J, with 1 base between. Germline CDR1 and CDR2: MNHEY and SVGAGI.

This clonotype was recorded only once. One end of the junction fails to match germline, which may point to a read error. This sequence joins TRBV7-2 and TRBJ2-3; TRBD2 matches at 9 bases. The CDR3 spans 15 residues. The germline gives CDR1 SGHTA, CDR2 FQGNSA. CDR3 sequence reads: CASSLGLAFTDAQYF. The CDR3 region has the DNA TGTGCCAGCAGCTTGGGACTAGCATTCACAGATGCGCAGTATTTT.